The 17 T cell receptor beta chains presented below share a single source sample, sequenced in a study of blood T cell repertoires in COVID-19. Measured with immunoSEQ multiplex PCR; TCRdb has only the in-frame clones, and not every one. This repertoire shows 400,000 to 500,000 clones, 88% found once; its top ten account for approximately 1.5%. The sequencing input was PBMCs or T cells enriched from blood (not recorded which). These receptors were taken from a woman aged 18-29 years who had been exposed to COVID-19.

The chain recombines TRBV5-1 with TRBJ1-2, with D unresolved. Trimming shortened V by 7 bases and J by 5 bases, and 15 bases separated the two germline ends. In germline, CDR1 is SGHRS, CDR2 YFSETQ. This CDR3 spans 13 amino acids. CDR3 coding DNA: TGCGCCAGCGCGTATCTCGCTGTATATGGCTACACCTTC. This translates into CASAYLAVYGYTF.

CDR3 protein: CASSLALSGSGANVLTF. The CDR3, as DNA: TGTGCCAGCAGCTTGGCCTTGAGTGGCTCTGGGGCCAACGTCCTGACTTTC. This chain connects TRBV5-4 to TRBJ2-6; D gene ambiguous. Trimming cost V 0 bases and J 0 bases, with 10 bases left between them. The CDR3 has 17 residues. Per germline, CDR1 SGHNT and CDR2 YYREEE (reference sequence).

V usage is TRBV6-6 and J usage is TRBJ2-3, with D possibly being TRBD1 (6 bases). The V gene's germline CDR1 is MNHNY and CDR2 SVGAGI (reference sequence). CDR3 length: 16 residues. V was trimmed by 5 bases and J by 1 base, leaving 16 bases between them. This CDR3 is CASSPLGARGTDTQYF. The CDR3 nucleotides are TGTGCCAGCAGTCCCTTGGGGGCGCGGGGCACAGATACGCAGTATTTT.

This clone was counted only a few times. CDR3 in amino acids: CASGDGSVGYEQYF. CDR3 nucleotide sequence: TGTGCCAGCGGAGACGGATCCGTCGGCTACGAGCAGTACTTC. The chain is built from TRBV6-5 and TRBJ2-7; D is undetermined. The V gene lost 8 bases and the J gene lost 3 bases, with 17 bases spanning the gap. This CDR3 contains 14 residues. Germline V CDR1 and CDR2: MNHEY, SVGAGI.

This clone was counted a single time. The gene calls are TRBV28 and TRBJ2-7; tentatively, D is TRBD1 (5 bases). V lost 7 bases, J lost 3 bases, and 16 bases lay in between. The CDR3 extends over 14 amino acids. Germline CDR1 and CDR2: MDHEN and SYDVKM. Here the CDR3 reads CASTETAQDYEQYF. Here the CDR3 DNA reads TGTGCCAGCACCGAGACAGCCCAGGACTACGAGCAGTACTTC.

The chain joins TRBV4-1 to TRBJ1-5; D is possibly TRBD1 (5 bases). V was trimmed by 1 base and J by 6 bases, leaving 10 bases between them. This CDR3 is 14 amino acids long. In germline, CDR1 is MGHRA, CDR2 YSYEKL. For the CDR3, the DNA is TGCGCCAGCAGCCAAGCTGGGGCAAGTCAGCCCCAGCATTTT. Its translation is CASSQAGASQPQHF.

This clone was seen once. The junction and the germline gene differ at one end; a read error may be behind it. This chain uses TRBV7-7 with TRBJ2-7; 7 bases are a match to TRBD2. This CDR3 has 13 residues. The V gene's germline CDR1 is SSHAT and CDR2 FNYEAQ (reference sequence). DNA for the CDR3: TGTGCTAGCAGCCAGACTAGCACCCACGAGCAGTACTTC. It specifies CASSQTSTHEQYF.

This clone has only one observation. CDR3 residues: CASSIRLAGYEQYF. The CDR3 nucleotides are TGTGCCAGTAGTATACGACTAGCGGGCTACGAGCAGTACTTC. V is TRBV19 and J is TRBJ2-7; TRBD2 matches at 10 bases. Germline loops: CDR1 LNHDA, CDR2 SQIVND (reference sequence). This CDR3 has 14 amino acids. J lost 3 bases, V lost 2 bases, and 1 base had no gene match.

This rearrangement joins TRBV19 to TRBJ1-3, with D unclear. In germline, CDR1 is LNHDA, CDR2 SQIVND (reference sequence). This CDR3 contains 16 residues. V lost 3 bases and J 0 bases, leaving 12 bases between the germline ends. CDR3 sequence reads: CASSIPGGDSGNTIYF. The CDR3 nucleotides are TGTGCCAGTAGTATCCCGGGTGGTGACTCTGGAAACACCATATATTTT.

The chain links TRBV4-1 to TRBJ1-1; no reliable D call. CDR1 is MGHRA and CDR2 is YSYEKL in the germline V gene. The ends were cut back, 1 base at V and 0 bases at J, with 15 bases in the middle. The CDR3 runs 17 residues. The CDR3 spells CASSQVPTALVNTEAFF. DNA for the CDR3: TGCGCCAGCAGCCAAGTCCCTACAGCTTTGGTGAACACTGAAGCTTTCTTT.

The chain recombines TRBV15 with TRBJ1-2; TRBD1 might be the D (5 bases). V shed 0 bases and J shed 2 bases, with 7 bases lying between them. CDR3 length: 14 amino acids. Germline V gene lookup returns CDR1 LNHNV and CDR2 YYDKDF (reference sequence). The CDR3 region is CATSRDRGNYGYTF. CDR3 sequence (DNA): TGTGCCACCAGCAGAGATCGGGGGAACTATGGCTACACCTTC.

This clone came up once. The chain recombines TRBV12-3 or TRBV12-4 with TRBJ1-1; D not certain. This CDR3 comprises 11 residues. Deletions cut 3 bases from V and 7 bases from J, with 6 bases between. CDR3 loop: CASSFTIEAFF. The CDR3 region has the DNA TGTGCCAGCAGTTTCACTATTGAAGCTTTCTTT.

The V call is TRBV11-3, the J call TRBJ2-2; TRBD2 is a possible D gene (5 bases). V was shortened by 2 bases and J by 6 bases, with 13 bases between the two germline ends. CDR1 and CDR2 from the germline V gene are SGHNT and YENEEA. There are 15 residues in the CDR3. CDR3 protein: CASSLYGRGAGELFF. The CDR3 nucleotides are TGTGCCAGCAGCTTATACGGCCGGGGAGCCGGGGAGCTGTTTTTT.

This chain connects TRBV6-5 to TRBJ2-7; D not certain. The CDR3 has 14 residues. Germline values: CDR1 MNHEY, CDR2 SVGAGI. Trimming removed 6 bases at V and 2 bases at J, with 14 bases between. In DNA, the CDR3 is TGTGCCAGCAGGAAGTCCAGGAATCCCTACGAGCAGTACTTC. It encodes CASRKSRNPYEQYF.

This clone was seen a single time. The V and J genes are TRBV27 and TRBJ2-1; the match to TRBD2 covers 8 bases. This CDR3 has 15 residues. The junction had 4 bases not matched to a gene; V was cut back by 1 base and J by 5 bases. Germline CDR1 and CDR2: MNHEY and SMNVEV (reference sequence). This chain's CDR3 is CASSLLAGTNNEQFF. As DNA, the CDR3 is TGTGCCAGCAGTTTATTAGCGGGAACCAACAATGAGCAGTTCTTC.

This clone has only one observation. The rearrangement links TRBV2 to TRBJ1-6, with D possibly being TRBD1 (5 bases). Trimming left V 1 base short and J 11 bases short, with 15 bases between. CDR3 size: 15 residues. CDR1 is SNHLY, CDR2 FYNNEI, per germline. CDR3 DNA sequence: TGTGCCAGCAGTGAAGATCGGGGGGGAAATGCACCCCTCCACTTT. It is translated as CASSEDRGGNAPLHF. Combining the CDR3 with reference TRBV2 and TRBJ1-6 gives the whole variable domain EPEVTQTPSHQVTQMGQEVILRCVPISNHLYFYWYRQILGQKVEFLVSFYNNEISEKSEIFDDQFSVERPDGSNFTLKIRSTKLEDSAMYFCASSEDRGGNAPLHFGNGTRLTVT.

This clone appeared a few times. This sequence joins TRBV7-9 and TRBJ2-1, with 10 positions matching TRBD2. This CDR3 comprises 15 residues. J gave up 7 bases and V 6 bases, and 9 bases lay outside the gene matches. Germline V gene lookup returns CDR1 SEHNR and CDR2 FQNEAQ (reference sequence). The CDR3 loop reads CASRHASGSMNEQFF. DNA for the CDR3: TGTGCCAGCAGACACGCTAGCGGGAGTATGAATGAGCAGTTCTTC.